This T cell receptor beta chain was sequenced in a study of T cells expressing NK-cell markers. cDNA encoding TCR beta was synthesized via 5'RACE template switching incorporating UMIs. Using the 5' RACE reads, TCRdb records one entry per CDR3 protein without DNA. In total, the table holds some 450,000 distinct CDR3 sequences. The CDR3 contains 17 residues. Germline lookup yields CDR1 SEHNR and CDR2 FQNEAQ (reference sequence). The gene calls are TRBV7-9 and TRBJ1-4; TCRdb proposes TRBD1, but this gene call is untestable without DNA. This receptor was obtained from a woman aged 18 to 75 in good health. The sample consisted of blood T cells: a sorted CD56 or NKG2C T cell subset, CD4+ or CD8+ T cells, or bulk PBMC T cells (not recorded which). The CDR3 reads CASRPVGGALGNEKLFF.